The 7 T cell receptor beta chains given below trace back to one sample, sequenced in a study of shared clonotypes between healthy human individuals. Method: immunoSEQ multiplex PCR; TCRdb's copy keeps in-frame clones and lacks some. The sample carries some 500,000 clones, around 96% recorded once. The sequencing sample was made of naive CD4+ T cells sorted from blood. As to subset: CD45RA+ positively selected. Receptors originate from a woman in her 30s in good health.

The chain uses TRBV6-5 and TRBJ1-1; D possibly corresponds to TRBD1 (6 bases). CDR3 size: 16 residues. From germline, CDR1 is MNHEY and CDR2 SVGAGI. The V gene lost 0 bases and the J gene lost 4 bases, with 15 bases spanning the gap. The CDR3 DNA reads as TGTGCCAGCAGTTACTCGCTACAGGGTTGGGGCACTGAAGCTTTCTTT. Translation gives CASSYSLQGWGTEAFF.

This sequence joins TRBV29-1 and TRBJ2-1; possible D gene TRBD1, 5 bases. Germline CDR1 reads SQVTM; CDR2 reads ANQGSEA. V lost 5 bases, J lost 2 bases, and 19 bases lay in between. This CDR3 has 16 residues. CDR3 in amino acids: CSVQGLFGKAYNEQFF. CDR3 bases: TGCAGCGTTCAGGGTCTATTTGGAAAGGCCTACAATGAGCAGTTCTTC.

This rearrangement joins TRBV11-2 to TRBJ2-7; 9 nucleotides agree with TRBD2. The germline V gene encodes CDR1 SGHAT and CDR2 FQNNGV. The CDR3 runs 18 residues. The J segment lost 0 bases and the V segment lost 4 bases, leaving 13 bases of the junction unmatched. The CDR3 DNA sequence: TGTGCCAGCAGCTCCGGGATGACCCTAGCGGGGTCCTCCTACGAGCAGTACTTC. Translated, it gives CASSSGMTLAGSSYEQYF.

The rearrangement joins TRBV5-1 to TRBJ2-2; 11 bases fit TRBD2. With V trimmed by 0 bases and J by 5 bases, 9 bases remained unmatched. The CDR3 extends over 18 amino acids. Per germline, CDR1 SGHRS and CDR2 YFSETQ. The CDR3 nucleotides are TGCGCCAGCAGCTTGGAGGCTAGCGGGAGGATGCGGACCGGGGAGCTGTTTTTT. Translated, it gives CASSLEASGRMRTGELFF.

CDR3 in DNA: TGTGCCTGGAGTCGCCAGTTCGGCTACACCTTC. Encoded protein: CAWSRQFGYTF. V gene TRBV30 combines with J gene TRBJ1-2; D unclear. Germline-derived CDR1 and CDR2 are GTSNPN and SVGIG (reference sequence). The CDR3 has 11 amino acids. Trimming shortened V by 2 bases and J by 8 bases, and 9 bases separated the two germline ends.

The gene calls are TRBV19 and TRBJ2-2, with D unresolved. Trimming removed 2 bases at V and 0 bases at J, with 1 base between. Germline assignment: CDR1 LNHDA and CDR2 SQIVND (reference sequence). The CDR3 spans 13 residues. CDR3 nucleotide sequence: TGTGCCAGTAGTATAACGAACACCGGGGAGCTGTTTTTT. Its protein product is CASSITNTGELFF.

CDR3 DNA sequence: TGTGCCAGCTCACCCGATGCGGAAATGAACACTGAAGCTTTCTTT. This encodes CASSPDAEMNTEAFF. The rearrangement joins TRBV18 to TRBJ1-1; no reliable D call. Trimming removed 3 bases from V and 0 bases from J, with 11 bases in between. The CDR3 length is 15 residues. Per germline, CDR1 KGHSH and CDR2 LQKENI.